One sample yielded the 26 T cell receptor beta chains listed below, sequenced in a study of OX40 agonist ivuxolimab in advanced cancers. Using immunoSEQ multiplex PCR, the repertoire was profiled, and TCRdb retains in-frame clones only, with some absent. Altogether about 88,000 clones are present, more than 80% being singletons, with the ten largest covering about 0.22%. Sequencing was performed on CD4+ or CD8+ T cells sorted from blood, taken in a trial of the OX40 agonist ivuxolimab. The receptors stem from an adult with an advanced solid tumor such as melanoma, head and neck, liver or kidney cancer.

The chain carries TRBV5-1 and TRBJ1-3, with TRBD1 matching 10 bases. The germline CDR1 and CDR2 sequences are SGHRS and YFSETQ. There are 16 residues in the CDR3. Germline trimming cut 3 bases from V and 3 bases from J; bases unmatched to any gene: 6. The CDR3 coding sequence is TGCGCCAGCAGCTGGCAGGGACAGGGGCTTGGAAACACCATATATTTT. Translated, it gives CASSWQGQGLGNTIYF.

The chain joins TRBV6-6 to TRBJ2-2; no reliable D call. V was shortened by 4 bases and J by 0 bases, with 3 bases between the two germline ends. This CDR3 has 13 amino acids. The germline CDR1 and CDR2 sequences are MNHNY and SVGAGI (reference sequence). CDR3 sequence (DNA): TGTGCCAGCAGTTTTCCGAACACCGGGGAGCTGTTTTTT. Its protein product is CASSFPNTGELFF.

The sample holds a few counts of this clone. The chain joins TRBV29-1 to TRBJ1-2; 9 nucleotides match TRBD1. J was trimmed by 3 bases and V by 7 bases; bases with no gene match: 3. The length of the CDR3 is 12 residues. CDR1 is SQVTM, CDR2 ANQGSEA, per germline. CDR3 amino acids: CSGRDRDYGYTF. DNA for the CDR3: TGCAGCGGCCGGGACAGGGACTATGGCTACACCTTC. Together with reference TRBV29-1 and TRBJ1-2, the CDR3 gives the full variable domain: SAVISQKPSRDICQRGTSLTIQCQVDSQVTMMFWYRQQPGQSLTLIATANQGSEATYESGFVIDKFPISRPNLTFSTLTVSNMSPEDSSIYLCSGRDRDYGYTFGSGTRLTVV.

This clone came up once. The chain uses TRBV6-6 and TRBJ2-7; 11 positions match TRBD2. The V gene's germline CDR1 is MNHNY and CDR2 SVGAGI (reference sequence). The length of the CDR3 is 16 residues. The ends lost 0 bases at V and 6 bases at J; junction bases unmatched: 7. CDR3 sequence: CASSYSIGLAGGEQYF. CDR3 nucleotide sequence: TGTGCCAGCAGTTACTCGATAGGTCTAGCGGGAGGCGAGCAGTACTTC.

This sequence joins TRBV11-2 and TRBJ1-1; D is unclear. The CDR3 has 13 amino acids. Looked up from germline, CDR1 is SGHAT and CDR2 is FQNNGV. V dropped 6 bases and J dropped 3 bases, with 11 bases sitting between them. CDR3 protein: CASRGEGDTEAFF. The DNA for the CDR3 is TGTGCCAGCAGAGGAGAAGGAGACACTGAAGCTTTCTTT.

The chain uses TRBV10-1 and TRBJ2-2, with D tentatively TRBD1 (6 bases). Germline lookup yields CDR1 WNHNN and CDR2 SYGVQD (reference sequence). V lost 3 bases and J lost 5, with 7 bases in between. The CDR3 extends over 13 amino acids. CDR3 loop: CASSDRGTGELFF. In nucleotides, the CDR3 is TGCGCCAGCAGTGATAGGGGGACCGGGGAGCTGTTTTTT.

The chain carries TRBV29-1 and TRBJ2-2; 14 bases are shared with TRBD2. Trimming took 6 bases from V and 4 from J; bases not matched to a gene: 7. Germline V gene sequence: CDR1 SQVTM, CDR2 ANQGSEA. The CDR3 is 16 residues long. This chain's CDR3 is CSVAGLAGEGTGELFF. The CDR3 bases are TGCAGCGTGGCGGGACTAGCGGGAGAGGGCACCGGGGAGCTGTTTTTT.

V gene TRBV5-5 combines with J gene TRBJ2-7; TRBD1 is a possible D gene (6 bases). The V end was cut by 3 bases, the J end by 2 bases, with 15 bases between. Germline V gene lookup returns CDR1 SGHKS and CDR2 YYEKEE (reference sequence). The CDR3 is 15 amino acids. This chain's CDR3 is CASSYPTGAPYEQYF. CDR3 nucleotide sequence: TGTGCCAGCAGCTACCCGACAGGAGCCCCCTACGAGCAGTACTTC.

The chain is built from TRBV28 and TRBJ1-1, with D possibly TRBD1 on 6 matching bases. V was cut by 6 bases and J by 7 bases, with 9 bases left in between. The CDR3 is made up of 11 amino acids. The germline CDR1 and CDR2 sequences are MDHEN and SYDVKM. CDR3 region: CASSGTLEAFF. Written as DNA, the CDR3 is TGTGCCAGCAGCGGGACACTTGAAGCTTTCTTT.

The chain recombines TRBV2 with TRBJ2-7; D might be TRBD1 or TRBD2, each matching 5 bases. Germline values: CDR1 SNHLY, CDR2 FYNNEI. CDR3 length: 14 amino acids. V lost 6 bases and J 1 base, leaving 13 bases between the germline ends. This chain's CDR3 is CASRRDGGSYEQYV. The CDR3 region has the DNA TGTGCCAGCAGACGGGATGGGGGATCCTACGAGCAGTACGTC.

The chain employs TRBV29-1 and TRBJ1-2; maybe TRBD1 (5 bases). The V end was cut by 6 bases, the J end by 6 bases, with 17 bases between. The CDR3 spans 13 residues. The germline CDR1 and CDR2 sequences are SQVTM and ANQGSEA. CDR3 sequence reads: CSVTQRRGHGYTF. CDR3 DNA sequence: TGCAGCGTCACACAAAGGAGGGGTCATGGCTACACCTTC.

V is TRBV5-4 and J is TRBJ1-2; D may be TRBD1 (5 bases). The germline CDR1 and CDR2 sequences are SGHNT and YYREEE (reference sequence). This CDR3 region has 13 residues. V lost 0 bases, J lost 8 bases, and 11 bases lay in between. The CDR3 sequence is CASSLAAGNGYTF. Written as DNA, the CDR3 is TGTGCCAGCAGCTTGGCGGCAGGGAACGGCTACACCTTC.

This clone was seen a handful of times. CDR3 in amino acids: CASRDRGREKLFF. In nucleotides, the CDR3 is TGTGCCAGCAGGGACAGGGGCCGGGAAAAACTGTTTTTT. This chain connects TRBV28 to TRBJ1-4, with TRBD1 matching over 9 bases. J lost 8 bases, V lost 6 bases, and 4 bases had no gene match. The CDR3 contains 13 residues. Per germline, CDR1 MDHEN and CDR2 SYDVKM. The full variable domain, in which reference TRBV28 and TRBJ1-4 provide the parts outside the CDR3, is DVKVTQSSRYLVKRTGEKVFLECVQDMDHENMFWYRQDPGLGLRLIYFSYDVKMKEKGDIPEGYSVSREKKERFSLILESASTNQTSMYLCASRDRGREKLFFGSGTQLSVL.

The chain employs TRBV19 and TRBJ2-1, with 8 bases matching TRBD2. Trimming at V came to 6 bases and at J to 4 bases, leaving 5 bases not matched to a gene. This CDR3 region has 14 residues. In germline, CDR1 is LNHDA, CDR2 SQIVND (reference sequence). CDR3 coding DNA: TGTGCCAGTAGGTTAGCGGGATATTACAATGAGCAGTTCTTC. Translation: CASRLAGYYNEQFF.

This clone was found a few times. The rearrangement links TRBV4-3 to TRBJ1-2; D unresolved. In germline, CDR1 is LGHNA, CDR2 YSLEER. Trimming cost V 0 bases and J 5 bases, with 13 bases left between them. This CDR3 has 15 amino acids. CDR3: CASSQDQARLYGYTF. DNA for the CDR3: TGCGCCAGCAGCCAAGATCAGGCCCGCCTGTATGGCTACACCTTC.

This chain links TRBV28 with TRBJ2-2; 9 nucleotides match TRBD2. V gave up 4 bases and J gave up 4 bases; unmatched junction bases: 13. Germline V gene sequence: CDR1 MDHEN, CDR2 SYDVKM. The CDR3 length is 18 residues. CDR3 loop: CASSSSSIAGAPTGELFF. Written as DNA, the CDR3 is TGTGCCAGCAGTTCCTCGTCAATAGCGGGGGCACCCACCGGGGAGCTGTTTTTT.

This chain joins TRBV5-1 and TRBJ2-5; TRBD2 matches 8 bases. J lost 2 bases, V lost 7 bases, and 7 bases had no gene match. CDR3 length equals 14 residues. Per germline, CDR1 SGHRS and CDR2 YFSETQ. For the CDR3, the DNA is TGCGCCAGCGGTCGGTCGGGGGGGCAAGAGACCCAGTACTTC. This translates into CASGRSGGQETQYF. The whole variable domain, filled in from reference TRBV5-1 and TRBJ2-5, reads KAGVTQTPRYLIKTRGQQVTLSCSPISGHRSVSWYQQTPGQGLQFLFEYFSETQRNKGNFPGRFSGRQFSNSRSEMNVSTLELGDSALYLCASGRSGGQETQYFGPGTRLLVL.

This chain joins TRBV6-5 and TRBJ1-6, with D perhaps matching TRBD1 (6 bases). This CDR3 region has 14 residues. The germline V gene encodes CDR1 MNHEY and CDR2 SVGAGI. The ends were cut back, 10 bases at V and 13 bases at J, with 23 bases in the middle. CDR3 DNA: TGTGCCACAACCCCGACAGGTCAATTCAACCCCCTCCACTTT. It yields the protein CATTPTGQFNPLHF.

The chain links TRBV28 to TRBJ2-7; no clear D. Germline CDR1 reads MDHEN; CDR2 reads SYDVKM. Trimming took 0 bases from V and 4 from J, leaving 7 bases between them. The CDR3 runs to 13 residues. The CDR3 spells CASSLWPGYEQYF. In DNA, the CDR3 is TGTGCCAGCAGTTTATGGCCCGGGTACGAGCAGTACTTC.

This chain connects TRBV18 to TRBJ2-6; the D is unclear. The V end was cut by 2 bases, the J end by 2 bases, with 7 bases between. The germline CDR1 and CDR2 sequences are KGHSH and LQKENI. This CDR3 has 15 residues. For the CDR3, the DNA is TGTGCCAGCTCACCAGCCCTGCCTGGGGCCAACGTCCTGACTTTC. This codes for CASSPALPGANVLTF. The variable domain in full, with the rest retrieved from reference TRBV18 and TRBJ2-6, is NAGVMQNPRHLVRRRGQEARLRCSPMKGHSHVYWYRQLPEEGLKFMVYLQKENIIDESGMPKERFSAEFPKEGPSILRIQQVVRGDSAAYFCASSPALPGANVLTFGAGSRLTVL.

V is TRBV6-5 and J is TRBJ1-1; no reliable D call. The CDR3 totals 14 residues. The germline V gene has CDR1 MNHEY and CDR2 SVGAGI. Between the trimmed V and J ends, which lost 6 bases and 0 bases, there was a span of 11 bases. CDR3 sequence (DNA): TGTGCCAGCAGACCGGGAGGCATGAACACTGAAGCTTTCTTT. This sequence encodes CASRPGGMNTEAFF.

This clone was recorded once. This chain links TRBV4-2 with TRBJ1-6, with unresolved D. In germline, CDR1 is LGHNA, CDR2 YNFKEQ. Trimming left V 4 bases short and J 0 bases short, with 16 bases between. This CDR3 comprises 18 residues. The CDR3 here is CASSRGQVKHSYNSPLHF. CDR3 nucleotide sequence: TGTGCCAGCAGCCGAGGGCAGGTTAAACACTCCTATAATTCACCCCTCCACTTT.

The chain employs TRBV9 and TRBJ2-1; TRBD2 is a possible D gene (6 bases). Germline-derived CDR1 and CDR2 are SGDLS and YYNGEE. The CDR3 has 20 residues. V was clipped by 0 bases and J by 4 bases, with 26 bases between them. As DNA, the CDR3 is TGTGCCAGCAGCGTAGACGACCCTAGCGCGGGGAGAAGAAGATACAATGAGCAGTTCTTC. Its protein is CASSVDDPSAGRRRYNEQFF.

This chain connects TRBV2 to TRBJ2-2; D is ambiguous. V lost 2 bases and J lost 3, with 10 bases in between. The CDR3 consists of 15 residues. Germline CDR1 and CDR2: SNHLY and FYNNEI. This CDR3 reads CASSEWGLHTGELFF. CDR3 DNA sequence: TGTGCCAGCAGTGAATGGGGTCTTCACACCGGGGAGCTGTTTTTT.

The rearrangement uses TRBV6-1 and TRBJ1-5; D might be TRBD1 (5 bases). The CDR3 spans 14 residues. Trimming cost V 0 bases and J 9 bases, with 12 bases left between them. Germline-derived CDR1 and CDR2 are MNHNS and SASEGT. CDR3 amino acids: CASSEALTRAPQHF. DNA of the CDR3: TGTGCCAGCAGTGAAGCGCTCACCAGGGCGCCCCAGCATTTT.

The chain recombines TRBV14 with TRBJ2-2; D is possibly TRBD2 (5 bases). The V gene lost 4 bases and the J gene lost 3 bases, with 15 bases spanning the gap. Germline V gives CDR1 SGHDN, CDR2 FVKESK. The CDR3 is 16 residues long. CDR3 nucleotide sequence: TGTGCCAGCAGCCTCACTCGGGGATGGGACACCGGGGAGCTGTTTTTT. Translating it yields CASSLTRGWDTGELFF. The variable domain in full, completed from reference TRBV14 and TRBJ2-2, reads EAGVTQFPSHSVIEKGQTVTLRCDPISGHDNLYWYRRVMGKEIKFLLHFVKESKQDESGMPNNRFLAERTGGTYSTLKVQPAELEDSGVYFCASSLTRGWDTGELFFGEGSRLTVL.